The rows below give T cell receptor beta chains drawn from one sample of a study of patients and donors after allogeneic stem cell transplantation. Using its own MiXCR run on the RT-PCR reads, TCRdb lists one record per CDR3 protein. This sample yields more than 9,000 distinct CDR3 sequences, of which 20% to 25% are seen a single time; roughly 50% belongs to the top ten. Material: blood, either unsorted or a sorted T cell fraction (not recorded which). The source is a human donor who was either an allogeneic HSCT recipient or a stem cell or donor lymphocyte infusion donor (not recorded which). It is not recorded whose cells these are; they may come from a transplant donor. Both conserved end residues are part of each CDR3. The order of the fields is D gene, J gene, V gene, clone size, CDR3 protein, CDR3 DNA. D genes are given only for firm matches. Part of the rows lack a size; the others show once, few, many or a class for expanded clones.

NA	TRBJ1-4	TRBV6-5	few	CASRALSGSTNEKLFF	TGTGCCAGCAGGGCCCTGTCTGGCTCAACTAATGAAAAACTGTTTTTT
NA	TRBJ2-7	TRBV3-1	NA	CASSQTSYEQYF	TGTGCCAGCAGCCAGACGTCCTACGAGCAGTACTTC
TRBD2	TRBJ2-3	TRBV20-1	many	CSATTSGGAPLADTQYF	TGCAGTGCTACGACTAGCGGGGGGGCCCCTCTCGCAGATACGCAGTATTTT
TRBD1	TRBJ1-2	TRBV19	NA	CASTPWDSSNYGYTF	TGTGCCAGCACGCCTTGGGACAGCTCTAACTATGGCTACACCTTC
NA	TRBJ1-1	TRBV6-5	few	CASSYRWDLEAFF	TGTGCCAGCAGTTACCGGTGGGACCTTGAAGCTTTCTTT
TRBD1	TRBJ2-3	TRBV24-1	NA	CATSQTGAGTDTQYF	TGTGCCACTAGCCAGACAGGGGCGGGGACAGATACGCAGTATTTT
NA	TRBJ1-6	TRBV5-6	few	CASSLRASYNSPLHF	TGTGCCAGCAGCTTGAGGGCTTCCTATAATTCACCCCTCCACTTT
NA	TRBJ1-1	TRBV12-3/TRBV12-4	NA	CASSLGPAMPKNTEAFF	TGTGCCAGCAGTTTAGGGCCGGCCATGCCTAAGAACACTGAAGCTTTCTTT
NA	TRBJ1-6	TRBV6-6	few	CASSYGTDYSPLHF	TGTGCCAGCAGTTACGGCACAGACTATTCACCCCTCCACTTT
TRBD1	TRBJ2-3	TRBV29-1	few	CSVEGRMDRDRDTQYF	TGCAGCGTTGAAGGGCGGATGGACAGGGATAGAGATACGCAGTATTTT
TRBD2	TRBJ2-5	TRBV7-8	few	CASSLAGLASGETQYF	TGTGCCAGCAGCTTAGCGGGACTAGCCAGCGGAGAGACCCAGTACTTC
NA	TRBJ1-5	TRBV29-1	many	CSVRKGVDQPQHF	TGCAGCGTTCGGAAAGGGGTTGATCAGCCCCAGCATTTT
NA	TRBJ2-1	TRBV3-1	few	CASSPASYNEQFF	TGTGCCAGCAGCCCTGCGTCCTACAATGAGCAGTTCTTC
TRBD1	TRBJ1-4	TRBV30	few	CAWSRGQGWEKLFF	TGTGCCTGGAGCCGGGGACAGGGGTGGGAAAAACTGTTTTTT
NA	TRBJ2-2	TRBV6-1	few	CASSPRGVNTGELFF	TGTGCCAGCAGTCCCCGAGGAGTGAACACCGGGGAGCTGTTTTTT
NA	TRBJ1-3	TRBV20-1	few	CSGSAGNTIYF	TGCAGTGGCTCGGCTGGAAACACCATATATTTT
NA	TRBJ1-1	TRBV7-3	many	CASSLDPDVGTEAFF	TGTGCCAGCAGCTTAGACCCGGATGTTGGCACTGAAGCTTTCTTT